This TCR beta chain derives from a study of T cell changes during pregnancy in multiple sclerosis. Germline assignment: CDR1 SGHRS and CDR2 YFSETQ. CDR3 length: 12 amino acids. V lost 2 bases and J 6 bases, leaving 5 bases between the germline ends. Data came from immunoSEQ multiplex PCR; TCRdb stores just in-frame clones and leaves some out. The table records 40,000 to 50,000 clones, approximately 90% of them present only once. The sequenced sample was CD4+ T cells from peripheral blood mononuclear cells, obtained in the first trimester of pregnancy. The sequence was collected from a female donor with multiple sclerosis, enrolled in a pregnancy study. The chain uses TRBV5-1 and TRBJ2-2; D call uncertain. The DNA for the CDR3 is TGCGCCAGCAGCTTAGAGGCCGGGGAGCTGTTTTTT. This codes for CASSLEAGELFF. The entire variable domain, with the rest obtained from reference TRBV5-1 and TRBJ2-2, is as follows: KAGVTQTPRYLIKTRGQQVTLSCSPISGHRSVSWYQQTPGQGLQFLFEYFSETQRNKGNFPGRFSGRQFSNSRSEMNVSTLELGDSALYLCASSLEAGELFFGEGSRLTVL.